This passage covers 31 T cell receptor beta chains from one sample sequenced in a study of blood T cell repertoires in COVID-19. Generated by immunoSEQ multiplex PCR, the TCRdb table keeps only in-frame clones and is missing some. The repertoire holds approximately 90,000 clones, with 87% as singletons. The specimen was peripheral blood. These receptors all stem from a human donor with acute or convalescent COVID-19. The donor label of this sample is uncertain.

The chain carries TRBV24-1 and TRBJ2-5; D remains ambiguous. The CDR3 has 17 residues. Deletions cut 1 base from V and 1 base from J, with 15 bases between. The germline V gene encodes CDR1 KGHDR and CDR2 SFDVKD. The CDR3 sequence: CATSDFVNAAGQETQYF. CDR3 in DNA: TGTGCCACCAGTGATTTCGTGAATGCTGCAGGCCAAGAGACCCAGTACTTC.

This chain uses TRBV7-3 with TRBJ2-5; 8 nucleotides line up with TRBD2. Germline V gene sequence: CDR1 SGHTA, CDR2 FQGTGA. With 0 bases clipped from V and 1 base from J, the junction kept 1 base outside the gene matches. The CDR3 totals 15 residues. The CDR3 nucleotides read TGTGCCAGCAGCTTAACTAGCGGGGTCCAAGAGACCCAGTACTTC. It is translated as CASSLTSGVQETQYF.

The chain joins TRBV7-9 to TRBJ2-3, with 10 bases fitting TRBD1. This CDR3 contains 16 residues. The V gene end was trimmed by 4 bases and the J gene end by 6 bases; junction bases not matched to a gene: 10. Per the germline V gene, CDR1 is SEHNR and CDR2 is FQNEAQ (reference sequence). CDR3 residues: CASSSYGTGVADTQYF. The CDR3 DNA follows: TGTGCCAGCAGCTCCTACGGGACAGGGGTGGCGGATACGCAGTATTTT.

This chain joins TRBV5-6 and TRBJ2-7, with a possible D match to TRBD1 (5 bases). V lost 0 bases and J 3 bases, leaving 13 bases between the germline ends. Per germline, CDR1 SGHDT and CDR2 YYEEEE. The CDR3 has 15 residues. CDR3 in DNA: TGTGCCAGCAGCTTGGTCCCCGCCAGGGACTACGAGCAGTACTTC. Amino acids: CASSLVPARDYEQYF.

The gene calls are TRBV5-4 and TRBJ2-7; maybe TRBD2 (5 bases). The germline CDR1 and CDR2 sequences are SGHNT and YYREEE (reference sequence). Trimming took off 0 bases at V and 1 base at J, with 14 bases between the two ends. The CDR3 is 16 amino acids. Here the CDR3 reads CASSLAGGLVSYEQYF. The CDR3 DNA reads TGTGCCAGCAGCTTGGCCGGAGGTCTCGTTTCCTACGAGCAGTACTTC.

The chain joins TRBV2 to TRBJ1-1; 11 bases align to TRBD1. The J segment lost 4 bases and the V segment lost 8 bases, leaving 6 bases of the junction unmatched. The CDR3 length is 14 residues. Germline V gene data show CDR1 as SNHLY and CDR2 as FYNNEI. The chain's CDR3 is CASRDRGGVTEAFF. The CDR3 DNA reads TGTGCCAGCCGGGACAGGGGGGGGGTCACTGAAGCTTTCTTT.

The chain has TRBV2 and TRBJ1-2; 8 bases align to TRBD1. Trimming cost V 3 bases and J 6 bases; bases outside gene matches: 3. CDR3 size: 13 residues. Germline V gives CDR1 SNHLY, CDR2 FYNNEI. CDR3 bases: TGTGCCAGCAGTGAGCTACAGGGGGATGGCTACACCTTC. The encoded protein is CASSELQGDGYTF.

The genes are TRBV6-5 and TRBJ2-7; 7 bases are a match to TRBD1. This CDR3 is 14 amino acids long. The germline gives CDR1 MNHEY, CDR2 SVGAGI. With V trimmed by 7 bases and J by 1 base, 7 bases remained unmatched. The CDR3 region has the DNA TGTGCCAGCAAGCTAACAGGGGTTTCCTACGAGCAGTACTTC. Translation gives CASKLTGVSYEQYF.

This clone showed up just a few times. The chain recombines TRBV11-2 with TRBJ1-4; a weak D match, TRBD1 (6 bases). CDR3 length equals 14 residues. In germline, CDR1 is SGHAT, CDR2 FQNNGV. The V and J ends lost 4 bases and 2 bases respectively, with 8 bases between them. CDR3 amino acids: CASSSGVTNEKLFF. The CDR3 DNA is TGTGCCAGCAGCTCAGGGGTCACTAATGAAAAACTGTTTTTT.

This clone appeared a few times. This sequence joins TRBV20-1 and TRBJ2-7; D gene ambiguous. CDR1 DFQATT and CDR2 SNEGSKA come from the germline V gene (reference sequence). Trimming removed 3 bases from V and 0 bases from J, with 12 bases in between. The CDR3 runs 14 residues. The DNA for the CDR3 is TGCAGTGCTAGTCGTGAAGCGACCTCCTACGAGCAGTACTTC. Amino acids: CSASREATSYEQYF.

The CDR3 loop reads CASSARLDNEQFF. Here the CDR3 DNA reads TGTGCCAGCAGCGCACGCCTAGATAATGAGCAGTTCTTC. The genes are TRBV9 and TRBJ2-1; D not resolved. V lost 3 bases to trimming and J lost 7 bases, with 11 bases between them. Looked up from germline, CDR1 is SGDLS and CDR2 is YYNGEE. The CDR3 runs 13 residues.

V and J are TRBV5-1 and TRBJ1-1; TRBD1 might be the D (5 bases). The CDR3 runs to 17 residues. Germline CDR1 reads SGHRS; CDR2 reads YFSETQ. Trimming pared 0 bases from V and 4 bases from J, leaving 19 bases between. The CDR3 bases are TGCGCCAGCAGCTTGGGGTCGCTGGGGGGAGGTCCCACTGAAGCTTTCTTT. Translated, it gives CASSLGSLGGGPTEAFF.

This rearrangement joins TRBV30 to TRBJ2-7, with 10 bases fitting TRBD1. The CDR3 extends over 13 amino acids. Germline V gene sequence: CDR1 GTSNPN, CDR2 SVGIG (reference sequence). With V trimmed by 5 bases and J by 5 bases, 6 bases remained unmatched. The CDR3, as DNA: TGTGCCTGGGAGAGGGACAGGGGCAACGAGCAGTACTTC. Protein sequence: CAWERDRGNEQYF. Full variable domain (remainder filled in from reference TRBV30 and TRBJ2-7): SQTIHQWPATLVQPVGSPLSLECTVEGTSNPNLYWYRQAAGRGLQLLFYSVGIGQISSEVPQNLSASRPQDRQFILSSKKLLLSDSGFYLCAWERDRGNEQYFGPGTRLTVT.

This chain connects TRBV18 to TRBJ2-7, with 12 positions matching TRBD2. This CDR3 region has 15 residues. CDR1 KGHSH and CDR2 LQKENI come from the germline V gene. With V trimmed by 4 bases and J by 2 bases, 3 bases remained unmatched. The CDR3 is CASSLTSGGAYEQYF. CDR3 sequence (DNA): TGTGCCAGCTCACTGACTAGCGGGGGAGCCTACGAGCAGTACTTC.

The chain carries TRBV7-2 and TRBJ2-5; TRBD2 matches 12 bases. The ends lost 0 bases at V and 5 bases at J; junction bases unmatched: 4. This CDR3 spans 16 amino acids. CDR1 is SGHTA, CDR2 FQGNSA, per germline. The CDR3 here is CASSLAAGTSGETQYF. DNA for the CDR3: TGTGCCAGCAGCTTAGCGGCCGGGACTAGCGGGGAGACCCAGTACTTC.

This rearrangement joins TRBV19 to TRBJ2-6; 9 nucleotides line up with TRBD2. Trimming took 6 bases from V and 3 from J; bases not matched to a gene: 6. Germline values: CDR1 LNHDA, CDR2 SQIVND (reference sequence). The CDR3 runs 16 residues. CDR3 bases: TGTGCCAGTAGCCAGCGGGGGGTACGTGGGGCCAACGTCCTGACTTTC. Its protein is CASSQRGVRGANVLTF.

The rearrangement links TRBV29-1 to TRBJ2-7; TRBD1 matches at 10 bases. Germline V CDR1 and CDR2: SQVTM, ANQGSEA. The CDR3 contains 17 residues. Germline trimming cut 6 bases from V and 0 bases from J; bases unmatched to any gene: 14. CDR3 protein: CSVVPRYGTGVSYEQYF. CDR3 coding DNA: TGCAGCGTCGTCCCCCGGTATGGGACAGGGGTCTCCTACGAGCAGTACTTC.

In this sample, this clone turned up a few times. The rearrangement links TRBV6-2 or TRBV6-3 to TRBJ2-3, with D perhaps matching TRBD2 (5 bases). The CDR3 has 14 residues. The V and J ends lost 4 bases and 7 bases respectively, with 15 bases between them. Germline loops: CDR1 MNHEY, CDR2 SVGEGT. In DNA, the CDR3 is TGTGCCAGCAGTTCGGAGCGGCTAAGGAATACGCAGTATTTT. Translation: CASSSERLRNTQYF.

The V call is TRBV19, the J call TRBJ2-7; D unresolved. The CDR3 is made up of 10 amino acids. Germline assignment: CDR1 LNHDA and CDR2 SQIVND (reference sequence). Trimming stripped 8 bases from V and 4 bases from J, with 6 bases between. The CDR3 DNA sequence: TGTGCCAGTGGGCAATACGAGCAGTACTTC. It translates to CASGQYEQYF.

The chain couples TRBV5-1 to TRBJ1-1; 7 nucleotides match TRBD1. The trim removed 0 bases at V and 1 base at J, leaving 0 bases unmatched. CDR1 and CDR2 from the germline V gene are SGHRS and YFSETQ. There are 14 residues in the CDR3. Written as DNA, the CDR3 is TGCGCCAGCAGCTTGGACAGGGGGAACACTGAAGCTTTCTTT. It translates to CASSLDRGNTEAFF.

The gene calls are TRBV7-9 and TRBJ2-4, with D tentatively TRBD1 (5 bases). Trimming took 4 bases from V and 0 from J, leaving 10 bases between them. Germline CDR1 is SEHNR and CDR2 is FQNEAQ (reference sequence). The CDR3 is 15 amino acids. The CDR3 region has the DNA TGTGCCAGCAGCTCGACAGCCTTAGCCAAAAACATTCAGTACTTC. Translation: CASSSTALAKNIQYF. Combining the CDR3 with reference TRBV7-9 and TRBJ2-4 gives the whole variable domain DTGVSQNPRHKITKRGQNVTFRCDPISEHNRLYWYRQTLGQGPEFLTYFQNEAQLEKSRLLSDRFSAERPKGSFSTLEIQRTEQGDSAMYLCASSSTALAKNIQYFGAGTRLSVL.

The chain carries TRBV6-5 and TRBJ1-4; 9 bases are a match to TRBD1. V lost 0 bases and J lost 5; bases outside the gene matches: 1. From germline, CDR1 is MNHEY and CDR2 SVGAGI. This CDR3 has 15 amino acids. As DNA, the CDR3 is TGTGCCAGCAGTTACTCCGGGACAGGGAATGAAAAACTGTTTTTT. As protein: CASSYSGTGNEKLFF.

This clone has just a few counts. The chain employs TRBV12-5 and TRBJ1-6; the match to TRBD1 covers 7 bases. CDR1 and CDR2 from the germline V gene are LGHNT and FRNRAP. Trimming at V came to 6 bases and at J to 7 bases, leaving 9 bases not matched to a gene. The CDR3 spans 15 residues. For the CDR3, the DNA is TGTGCTAGTGGATCAGGGGGTTCGCAAAATTCACCCCTCCACTTT. Translated, it gives CASGSGGSQNSPLHF.

The chain couples TRBV3-1 (or the pseudogene TRBV3-2) to TRBJ1-1; weak D call: TRBD1 (5 bases). Germline values: CDR1 LGHDT, CDR2 YNNKEL (reference sequence). The CDR3 sequence is 15 residues long. V dropped 0 bases and J dropped 5 bases, with 13 bases sitting between them. This CDR3 is CASSQDGQGGTEAFF. The DNA of the CDR3 is TGTGCCAGCAGCCAAGACGGGCAGGGAGGGACTGAAGCTTTCTTT.

The chain recombines TRBV2 with TRBJ1-6, with unresolved D. Germline CDR1 and CDR2: SNHLY and FYNNEI. This CDR3 spans 14 amino acids. V gave up 4 bases and J gave up 7 bases, with 11 bases separating them. Written as DNA, the CDR3 is TGTGCCAGCAGTGGCGGACTGGCCAATTCACCCCTCCACTTT. It is translated as CASSGGLANSPLHF. Full variable domain (outside the CDR3, taken from reference TRBV2 and TRBJ1-6): EPEVTQTPSHQVTQMGQEVILRCVPISNHLYFYWYRQILGQKVEFLVSFYNNEISEKSEIFDDQFSVERPDGSNFTLKIRSTKLEDSAMYFCASSGGLANSPLHFGNGTRLTVT.

The rearrangement uses TRBV7-2 and TRBJ1-5, with 8 bases lining up with TRBD1. The CDR3 is 14 residues long. Losses at the gene ends were 5 bases for V and 3 bases for J; bases not matched to a gene: 3. Germline CDR1 and CDR2: SGHTA and FQGNSA. CDR3 sequence (DNA): TGTGCCAGCAGCCTGACAGGGGACAATCAGCCCCAGCATTTT. Residues: CASSLTGDNQPQHF.

J is TRBJ2-3 and V is TRBV28; the match to TRBD1 covers 9 bases. From germline, CDR1 is MDHEN and CDR2 SYDVKM. V lost 4 bases and J lost 3; bases outside the gene matches: 11. The CDR3 sequence is 17 residues long. DNA of the CDR3: TGTGCCAGCAGTTCCCCAACAGGGGGCTCTCGAACAGATACGCAGTATTTT. Its protein is CASSSPTGGSRTDTQYF.

The V and J genes are TRBV28 and TRBJ1-3, with TRBD1 matching over 7 bases. In germline, CDR1 is MDHEN, CDR2 SYDVKM. J was trimmed by 0 bases and V by 6 bases; bases with no gene match: 8. The CDR3 runs 16 residues. CDR3 amino acids: CASRYQGGPSGNTIYF. The CDR3 nucleotides read TGTGCCAGCAGGTACCAGGGGGGCCCCTCTGGAAACACCATATATTTT.

The chain employs TRBV6-5 and TRBJ1-2, with D possibly TRBD1 on 5 matching bases. This CDR3 has 13 amino acids. The V gene lost 6 bases and the J gene lost 4 bases, with 12 bases spanning the gap. Germline assignment: CDR1 MNHEY and CDR2 SVGAGI. Here the CDR3 reads CASRDNHLYGYTF. The CDR3 DNA follows: TGTGCCAGCAGGGACAACCACCTCTATGGCTACACCTTC.

The rearrangement links TRBV3-1 (or the pseudogene TRBV3-2) to TRBJ2-5, with TRBD2 matching 9 bases. The germline V gene encodes CDR1 LGHDT and CDR2 YNNKEL (reference sequence). The V and J ends lost 0 bases and 13 bases, in that order; junction bases with no gene match: 3. The CDR3 consists of 12 residues. The CDR3 DNA reads as TGTGCCAGCAGCCAAGATCGGGGACTAGCGTACTTC. It specifies CASSQDRGLAYF.

The V gene is TRBV12-5, the J gene TRBJ2-2, with TRBD1 matching 11 bases. CDR3 length equals 16 residues. Germline-derived CDR1 and CDR2 are LGHNT and FRNRAP. V lost 3 bases to trimming and J lost 5 bases; unmatched junction nucleotides: 5. CDR3 DNA: TGTGCTAGTGGTTTCATCCGGGACAGGGGGACCGGGGAGCTGTTTTTT. Its protein is CASGFIRDRGTGELFF.